This TCR beta chain derives from a study of T cells after yellow fever vaccination. About the study: The fractions with low cell numbers were processed using SMART-Seq v4 Ultra Low Input. Study-level results: Booster samples showed a return of most primary-vaccination clones (around 95% CD4, 88% CD8).

The TCR cDNA carried a universal primer site and UMIs from 5'RACE template switching. TCRdb ran MiXCR on the 5' RACE reads and lists one entry per CDR3 protein. The sample carries tens of thousands of distinct CDR3 sequences, more than 10% recorded once. The sample holds a few counts of this clonotype. The clonotype comes from a man aged 18 to 30 who received the YFV17D yellow fever vaccine. Sequenced here: CD8+ T cells not binding an NS4B(214-222) dextramer, sorted from PBMCs, sampled less than 25 days after the first yellow fever vaccination.

DNA of the CDR3: TGCGCCAGCAGCCAACAGGGGGCTACCTATGGCTACACCTTC. It codes for CASSQQGATYGYTF. The chain links TRBV4-1 to TRBJ1-2; 8 positions agree with TRBD1. Germline CDR1 reads MGHRA; CDR2 reads YSYEKL. The CDR3 extends over 14 amino acids. V dropped 2 bases and J dropped 4; count of bases not matched to a gene: 3.